The sequence of this T cell receptor beta chain was determined in a study of blood T cell repertoires in COVID-19. Turning to the study itself: T cells, B-cell-depleted T cells, or PBMCs provided the cDNA or gDNA that served as material.

Data came from immunoSEQ multiplex PCR; TCRdb stores just in-frame clones and leaves some out. Of 150,000 to 180,000 clones in the sample, more than 65% were seen once. The CDR3 has 15 amino acids. Germline CDR1 reads SGHAT; CDR2 reads FQNNGV. The V gene end was trimmed by 6 bases and the J gene end by 7 bases; junction bases not matched to a gene: 6. The TCR comes from a woman aged 45 to 65 with acute or convalescent COVID-19. This sequence joins TRBV11-2 and TRBJ2-2, with 12 bases aligning to TRBD1. The sequenced sample was peripheral blood. This chain's CDR3 is CASSPGTGGFGELFF. In DNA form, the CDR3 reads TGTGCCAGCAGTCCCGGGACAGGGGGCTTCGGGGAGCTGTTTTTT.